This paragraph covers one T cell receptor beta chain sequence. TCRdb keeps only in-frame clones here, not all; method: immunoSEQ multiplex PCR. The table has about 170,000 clones, 87% seen once. The record originates from a study of blood T cell repertoires in COVID-19. Study information: Acute-phase and convalescent COVID-19 samples originated in the United States, Italy and Spain. Nucleic acid was either cDNA or gDNA, and it came from T cells, B-cell-depleted T cells, or PBMCs.

Individuals aged about 18 to 89 years were recruited from about two dozen US areas. The study assigned cohorts using participant-reported clinical history. CDR1 is MNHEY and CDR2 is SVGAGI in the germline V gene. V lost 6 bases and J lost 1, with 9 bases in between. The CDR3 loop spans 14 amino acids. The sequence was collected from a woman in her forties or fifties who had recovered from COVID-19. The chain is built from TRBV6-5 and TRBJ1-4; weak D call: TRBD1 (6 bases). The source material was PBMCs or T cells enriched from blood (not recorded which). The CDR3 sequence: CASSWTVTNEKLFF. DNA for the CDR3: TGTGCCAGCAGCTGGACAGTAACTAATGAAAAACTGTTTTTT.